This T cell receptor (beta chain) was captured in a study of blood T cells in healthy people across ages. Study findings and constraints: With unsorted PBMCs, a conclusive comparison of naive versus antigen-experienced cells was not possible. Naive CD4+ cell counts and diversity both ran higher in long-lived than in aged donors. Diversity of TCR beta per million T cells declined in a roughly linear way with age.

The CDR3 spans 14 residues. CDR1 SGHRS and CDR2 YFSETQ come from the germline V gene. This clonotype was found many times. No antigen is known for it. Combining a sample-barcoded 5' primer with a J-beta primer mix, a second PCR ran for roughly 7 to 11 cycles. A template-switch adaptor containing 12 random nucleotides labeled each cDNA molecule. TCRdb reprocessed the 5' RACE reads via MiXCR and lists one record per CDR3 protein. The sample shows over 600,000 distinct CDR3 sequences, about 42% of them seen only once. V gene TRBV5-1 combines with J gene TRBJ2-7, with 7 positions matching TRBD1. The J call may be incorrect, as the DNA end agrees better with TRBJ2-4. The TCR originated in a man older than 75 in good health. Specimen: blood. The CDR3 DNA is TGCGCCAGCAGCCGAACAGGGGAGCAGGACATTCAGTACTTC. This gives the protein CASSRTGEQDIQYF.